This is a list of T cell receptor beta chains from one sample in a study of blood T cell repertoires in COVID-19. The protocol was immunoSEQ multiplex PCR, while the TCRdb copy is restricted to in-frame clones and leaves out a portion. There are approximately 73,000 clones in the sample; about 88% occur only once, and approximately 8.9% lies in the top ten. Sequenced: peripheral blood. These receptors came from an elderly man with acute or convalescent COVID-19. The CDR3 runs from the conserved cysteine through the conserved F or W. D genes are given only for firm matches. The listing skips clone size in some rows; elsewhere it reads once, few, many or a size class.

DNA	CDR3	D	V	J	size
TGTGCCAGCAGTATCCGACAGGGGGAAAATGAAAAACTGTTTTTT	CASSIRQGENEKLFF	TRBD1	TRBV6-5	TRBJ1-4	-
TGCGCCAGCAGCGGGAGCCCCCCGCGGGAGGCCCGAGGGGGGCAGTTCTTC	CASSGSPPREARGGQFF	TRBD2	TRBV5-1	TRBJ2-1	few
TGTGCCATCAGTGCGACAGGGAAGGACACTGAAGCTTTCTTT	CAISATGKDTEAFF	TRBD1	TRBV10-3	TRBJ1-1	-
TGTGCCAGCAGCGCAGGAACGGGGCAAGAGACCCAGTACTTC	CASSAGTGQETQYF	-	TRBV7-6	TRBJ2-5	-
TGCGCCAGCAGCTTGTCCCCTCGGGATAGTGAAAAACTGTTTTTT	CASSLSPRDSEKLFF	-	TRBV5-1	TRBJ1-4	-
TGCAGCGGGACAGGCCAAGAGACCCAGTACTTC	CSGTGQETQYF	TRBD1	TRBV20-1	TRBJ2-5	-
TGCGCCAGCAGCCCAATCGGACAGACGATCACAGATACGCAGTATTTT	CASSPIGQTITDTQYF	-	TRBV4-1	TRBJ2-3	-
TGTGCCACCAGTGATTACTTTCTCATCGGACAGGCGACAGATCAGCCCCAGCATTTT	CATSDYFLIGQATDQPQHF	TRBD1	TRBV24-1	TRBJ1-5	-
TGTGCCAGCAGCCATTCGGGGAGGGGACACTATGGCTACACCTTC	CASSHSGRGHYGYTF	-	TRBV3-1/TRBV3-2	TRBJ1-2	once
TGTGCCATCAGTGTGGGAGGAACAGGTCCTAACTATGGCTACACCTTC	CAISVGGTGPNYGYTF	-	TRBV10-3	TRBJ1-2	-
TGTGCCAGCAGTTACGATTTAGCCCTATCCTACGAGCAGTACTTC	CASSYDLALSYEQYF	-	TRBV6-6	TRBJ2-7	-
TGCAGCGGTACAGGCGCTCTGAACACTGAAGCTTTCTTT	CSGTGALNTEAFF	-	TRBV29-1	TRBJ1-1	-
TGCGCCAGCAGCTTGGATCTAGCAGTCTACGAGCAGTACTTC	CASSLDLAVYEQYF	-	TRBV5-1	TRBJ2-7	-
TGTGCCAGCAGGCCAGGGACAGCTAACACTGAAGCTTTCTTT	CASRPGTANTEAFF	TRBD1	TRBV6-5	TRBJ1-1	few
TGTGCCAGCAGCTTAGCCTGGCTACAGGGTAGAGGCGAGCAGTACTTC	CASSLAWLQGRGEQYF	-	TRBV7-9	TRBJ2-7	-
TGTGCCATCAGCCCACGGACAGGGTCGGGCACCGGGGAGCTGTTTTTT	CAISPRTGSGTGELFF	TRBD1	TRBV10-3	TRBJ2-2	-
TGCGCCAGCAGCACTGGGGACAGTGGGAATGAGCAGTTCTTC	CASSTGDSGNEQFF	TRBD1	TRBV5-1	TRBJ2-1	-
TGTGCCAGCACCCAGGAACTCAATCAGCCCCAGCATTTT	CASTQELNQPQHF	-	TRBV6-5	TRBJ1-5	-
TGTGCCAGCAGCCGCACAGGGAACGGTGGCTACACCTTC	CASSRTGNGGYTF	-	TRBV9	TRBJ1-2	-
TGTGCCAGCAGTTACCACCCCACTAGCGGGGGGGACGGTACGCAGTATTTT	CASSYHPTSGGDGTQYF	TRBD2	TRBV6-2/TRBV6-3	TRBJ2-3	-
TGTGCCAGCAGCTTGGCGGGAAGGGCGCCATATGGCTACACCTTC	CASSLAGRAPYGYTF	-	TRBV5-4	TRBJ1-2	once
TGTGCCAGCAGCCAAGATGAGGCCTCCATTTTGTACAATGAGCAGTTCTTC	CASSQDEASILYNEQFF	-	TRBV3-1/TRBV3-2	TRBJ2-1	-
TGTGCCAGCAGCTATCGAGGGACAGGGGTTTTGTATCCTTTCTTT	CASSYRGTGVLYPFF	TRBD1	TRBV13	TRBJ1-1	-
TGTGCCAGCAGTGAACTTAATCAGCCCCAGCATTTT	CASSELNQPQHF	-	TRBV6-1	TRBJ1-5	-
TGTGCCAGCAGCTTGGGGGGGCTTGGGGCCAACGTCCTGACTTTC	CASSLGGLGANVLTF	-	TRBV5-4	TRBJ2-6	once
TGTGCCAGCAGCTCCGAGGGAGGGTATGGGCAGCCCCAGCATTTT	CASSSEGGYGQPQHF	-	TRBV7-2	TRBJ1-5	few
TGTGCCAGCAGCTTAGACAGATCAGATACGCAGTATTTT	CASSLDRSDTQYF	-	TRBV11-2	TRBJ2-3	-
TGTGCCAGCAGCTTAATCCCTTACAAAACTAACTATGGCTACACCTTC	CASSLIPYKTNYGYTF	-	TRBV5-4	TRBJ1-2	-
TGCGCCAGCAGCTCACTTGGGGGGAGCACAGATACGCAGTATTTT	CASSSLGGSTDTQYF	-	TRBV5-1	TRBJ2-3	-